What follows describes a single T cell receptor beta chain. Its specificity is unknown. The PCR ran on 60 Vbeta and 13 Jbeta primers. TCRdb's table, derived via immunoSEQ multiplex PCR, lists solely in-frame clones and lacks some. This listing includes some 130,000 clones. This CDR3 is 18 amino acids long. Trimming removed 5 bases from V and 3 bases from J, with 21 bases in between. Germline V gives CDR1 SGHNT, CDR2 YYREEE (reference sequence). The data originate from a study of cytomegalovirus exposure and HLA in healthy donors. Study-wide results and caveats: A later analysis showed that HLA-associated TCR beta chains had undergone more clonal expansion than equally common others. In vitro data verified a few CMV-associated chains as specific for CMV antigens. Looking again later, the authors saw that most CMV-associated TCR beta chains seemed HLA-restricted. Based on reports, TCR beta sequences accurately predicted HLA-A and HLA-B alleles for most subjects.

J is TRBJ1-6 and V is TRBV5-4, with unresolved D. This clonotype was obtained from a man in his late teens or twenties in good health and CMV-seronegative. Sequenced material: PBMCs. The CDR3 nucleotides read TGTGCCAGCAGTACAGACCCTAAACCACCAAGCTATAATTCACCCCTCCACTTT. This sequence encodes CASSTDPKPPSYNSPLHF.